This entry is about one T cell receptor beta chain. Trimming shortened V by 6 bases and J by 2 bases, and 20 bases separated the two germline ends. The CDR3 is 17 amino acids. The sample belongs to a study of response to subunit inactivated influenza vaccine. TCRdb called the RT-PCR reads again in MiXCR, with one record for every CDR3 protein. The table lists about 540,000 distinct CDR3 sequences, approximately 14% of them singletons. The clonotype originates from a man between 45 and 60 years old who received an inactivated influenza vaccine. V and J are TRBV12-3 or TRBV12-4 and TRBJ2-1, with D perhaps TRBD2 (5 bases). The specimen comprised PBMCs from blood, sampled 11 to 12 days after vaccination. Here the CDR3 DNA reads TGTGCCAGCAGCCCTGGCACTAGACGGGGTACCTACAATGAGCAGTTCTTC. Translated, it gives CASSPGTRRGTYNEQFF.